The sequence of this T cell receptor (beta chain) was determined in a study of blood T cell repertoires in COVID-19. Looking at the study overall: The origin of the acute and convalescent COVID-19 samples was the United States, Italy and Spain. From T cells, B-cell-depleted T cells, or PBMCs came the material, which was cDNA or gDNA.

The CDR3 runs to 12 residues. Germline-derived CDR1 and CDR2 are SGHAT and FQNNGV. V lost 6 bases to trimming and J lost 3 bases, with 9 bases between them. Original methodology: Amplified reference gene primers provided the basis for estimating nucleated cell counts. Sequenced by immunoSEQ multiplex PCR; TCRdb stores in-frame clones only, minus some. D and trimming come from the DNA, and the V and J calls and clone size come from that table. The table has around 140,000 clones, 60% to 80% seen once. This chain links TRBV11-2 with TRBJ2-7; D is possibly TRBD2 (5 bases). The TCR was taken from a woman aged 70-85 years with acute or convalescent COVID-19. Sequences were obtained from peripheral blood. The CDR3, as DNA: TGTGCCAGCAGTGCGGGTCTCTACGAGCAGTACTTC. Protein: CASSAGLYEQYF.